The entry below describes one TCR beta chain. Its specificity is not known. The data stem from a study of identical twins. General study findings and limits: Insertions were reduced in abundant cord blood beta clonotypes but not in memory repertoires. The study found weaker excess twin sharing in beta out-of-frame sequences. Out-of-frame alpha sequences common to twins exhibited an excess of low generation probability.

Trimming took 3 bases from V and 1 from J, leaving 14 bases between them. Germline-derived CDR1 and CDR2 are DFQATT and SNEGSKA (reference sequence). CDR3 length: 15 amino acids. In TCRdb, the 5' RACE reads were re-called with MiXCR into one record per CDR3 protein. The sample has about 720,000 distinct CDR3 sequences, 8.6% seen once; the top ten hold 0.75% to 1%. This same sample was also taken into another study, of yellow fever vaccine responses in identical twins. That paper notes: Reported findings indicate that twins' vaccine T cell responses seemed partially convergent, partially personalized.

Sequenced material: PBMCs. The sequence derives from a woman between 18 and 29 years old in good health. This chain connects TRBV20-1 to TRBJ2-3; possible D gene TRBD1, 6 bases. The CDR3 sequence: CSASGFRTGTDTQYF. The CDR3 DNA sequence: TGCAGTGCTAGCGGTTTCAGGACAGGCACAGATACGCAGTATTTT.